This T cell receptor beta chain was identified during a study of human T cells and chemical hapten exposure. This clonotype was found a few times. Time point specified: patch test 1, 2 weeks after DPC sensitization. Treatment defined: therapeutic diphenylcyclopropenone sensitization with weekly scalp DPC. TCRdb re-called the RACE reads through MiXCR, storing one row per CDR3 protein. The table has approximately 90,000 distinct CDR3 sequences, roughly an eighth seen once; the top ten hold over 2%. CDR3 length equals 14 residues. CDR1 and CDR2 from the germline V gene are MNHEY and SVGEGT. V lost 6 bases and J lost 0, with 11 bases in between.

The chain links TRBV6-2 or TRBV6-3 to TRBJ1-1; D call uncertain. The source material was whole blood, sampled in connection with sensitization to the hapten diphenylcyclopropenone (DPC). This sequence was found in a woman in her thirties or forties with alopecia areata. Some clones in this sample may be carry-over from other donors' samples. The CDR3 sequence: CASRVHVMNTEAFF. Written as DNA, the CDR3 is TGTGCCAGCAGGGTACATGTCATGAACACTGAAGCTTTCTTT.